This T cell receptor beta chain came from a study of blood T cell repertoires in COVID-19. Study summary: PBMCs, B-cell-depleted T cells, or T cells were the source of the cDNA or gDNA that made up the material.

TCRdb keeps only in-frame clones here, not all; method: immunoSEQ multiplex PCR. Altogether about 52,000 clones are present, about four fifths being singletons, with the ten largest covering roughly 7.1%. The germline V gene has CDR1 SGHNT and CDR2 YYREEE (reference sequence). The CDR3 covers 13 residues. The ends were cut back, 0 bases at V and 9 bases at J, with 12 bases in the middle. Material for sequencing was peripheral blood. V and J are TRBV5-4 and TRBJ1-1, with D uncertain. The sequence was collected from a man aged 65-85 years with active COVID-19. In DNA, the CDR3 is TGTGCCAGCAGCTTGGAAGCGGAACGGCAAGCTTTCTTT. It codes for CASSLEAERQAFF.